Listed here are 25 T cell receptor beta chains from one sample, sequenced in a study of shared T cell receptors in the human thymus. Repertoires were generated with immunoSEQ multiplex PCR, while TCRdb's copy carries only in-frame clones and drops some. The sample lists some 720,000 clones, around nine tenths occurring once. Separately, the same data were catalogued under a study of human thymus T cells.

Sample: thymocytes. The receptor source for this set is a boy under two years old with a congenital heart defect.

CDR3 amino acids: CASSKDLAGSHPSSYNEQFF. The CDR3 DNA reads as TGTGCCAGCAGCAAAGATCTAGCGGGATCCCATCCGAGCTCCTACAATGAGCAGTTCTTC. V is TRBV21-1 and J is TRBJ2-1; the table names TRBD2, a call not compared with the DNA. TRBV21-1 is termed a pseudogene. The CDR3 contains 20 residues.

V and J are TRBV4-1 and TRBJ2-4; unclear D gene. The germline CDR1 and CDR2 sequences are MGHRA and YSYEKL. Trimming shortened V by 4 bases and J by 0 bases, and 13 bases separated the two germline ends. The CDR3 consists of 16 residues. CDR3 in amino acids: CASSLTSSLAKNIQYF. CDR3 sequence (DNA): TGCGCCAGCAGCCTAACCTCGAGCCTAGCCAAAAACATTCAGTACTTC.

The rearrangement uses TRBV15 and TRBJ2-5; no clear D gene. This CDR3 contains 13 residues. CDR1 is LNHNV, CDR2 YYDKDF, per germline (reference sequence). V lost 1 base and J 3 bases, leaving 6 bases between the germline ends. CDR3 sequence reads: CATSRVSEETQYF. The CDR3 DNA reads TGTGCCACCAGCAGAGTATCAGAAGAGACCCAGTACTTC.

This clone was seen only once. J is TRBJ2-2 and V is TRBV7-8; 13 nucleotides line up with TRBD2. Germline V gene sequence: CDR1 SGHVS, CDR2 FQNEAQ. V dropped 3 bases and J dropped 7; count of bases not matched to a gene: 8. This CDR3 region has 17 residues. The DNA for the CDR3 is TGTGCCAGCAGCTTGGTGGGACTAGCGGGGCGAAGCGGGGAGCTGTTTTTT. Amino acids: CASSLVGLAGRSGELFF.

This clone was seen only once. The V gene is TRBV28, the J gene TRBJ2-4; 9 nucleotides agree with TRBD2. V gave up 4 bases and J gave up 14 bases; unmatched junction bases: 18. Germline values: CDR1 MDHEN, CDR2 SYDVKM. The length of the CDR3 is 16 residues. CDR3 in DNA: TGTGCCAGCAGTTCCTTAGCGGGAGAGATCAAAAACACCGAGTACTTC. Translation gives CASSSLAGEIKNTEYF.

The chain couples TRBV28 to TRBJ2-2, with 9 bases identical to TRBD2. The V gene end was trimmed by 11 bases and the J gene end by 7 bases; junction bases not matched to a gene: 5. This CDR3 region has 12 residues. Germline V gene sequence: CDR1 MDHEN, CDR2 SYDVKM. CDR3 residues: CAGTSSGGELFF. In DNA, the CDR3 is TGTGCCGGGACTAGCAGCGGCGGGGAGCTGTTTTTT. Combining the CDR3 with reference TRBV28 and TRBJ2-2 gives the whole variable domain DVKVTQSSRYLVKRTGEKVFLECVQDMDHENMFWYRQDPGLGLRLIYFSYDVKMKEKGDIPEGYSVSREKKERFSLILESASTNQTSMYLCAGTSSGGELFFGEGSRLTVL.

The gene calls are TRBV29-1 and TRBJ2-1; D is perhaps TRBD1 (5 bases). In germline, CDR1 is SQVTM, CDR2 ANQGSEA. Deletions cut 2 bases from V and 7 bases from J, with 21 bases between. The CDR3 contains 16 residues. CDR3 in DNA: TGCAGCGTTGAAAACCCCGAAGGACAAGCGAAAAATGAGCAGTTCTTC. As protein: CSVENPEGQAKNEQFF.

The chain combines TRBV4-2 with TRBJ2-1, with TRBD2 matching 10 bases. Germline CDR1 is LGHNA and CDR2 is YNFKEQ. The length of the CDR3 is 17 residues. Trimming at V came to 0 bases and at J to 7 bases, leaving 9 bases not matched to a gene. The CDR3 region has the DNA TGTGCCAGCAGCCAAGATGGAACTAGCGGGATTTATAATGAGCAGTTCTTC. Its translation: CASSQDGTSGIYNEQFF.

The V and J genes are TRBV28 and TRBJ2-7, with 7 bases that match TRBD1. Germline V gene lookup returns CDR1 MDHEN and CDR2 SYDVKM. The CDR3 sequence is 15 residues long. Trimming took 5 bases from V and 4 from J; bases not matched to a gene: 11. The DNA of the CDR3 is TGTGCCAGCAGTCCAAGAGGGACAGATGGTTACGAGCAGTACTTC. Protein: CASSPRGTDGYEQYF.

The chain links TRBV27 to TRBJ1-2, with 10 positions matching TRBD1. Losses at the gene ends were 2 bases for V and 8 bases for J; bases not matched to a gene: 5. The CDR3 contains 14 residues. CDR1 is MNHEY, CDR2 SMNVEV, per germline (reference sequence). DNA of the CDR3: TGTGCCAGCAGTTTAGGGACAGGGGTATGCGGCTACACCTTC. This translates into CASSLGTGVCGYTF.

V usage is TRBV4-3 and J usage is TRBJ2-7, with 8 bases matching TRBD2. CDR3 length: 16 residues. J was trimmed by 6 bases and V by 0 bases; bases with no gene match: 10. Germline values: CDR1 LGHNA, CDR2 YSLEER. The CDR3 bases are TGCGCCAGCAGCCAAGATCGGGTCGGGAGGGCCCGCGAGCAGTACTTC. Protein product: CASSQDRVGRAREQYF.

The gene calls are TRBV19 and TRBJ2-2; 8 nucleotides align to TRBD1. The length of the CDR3 is 15 residues. Unmatched junction bases numbered 10, after V lost 9 bases and J lost 4 bases. The germline V gene encodes CDR1 LNHDA and CDR2 SQIVND (reference sequence). In DNA form, the CDR3 reads TGTGCCAGCACGACAGGGGCAGCCTTCACCGGGGAGCTGTTTTTT. This gives the protein CASTTGAAFTGELFF.

This rearrangement joins TRBV2 to TRBJ2-3; a possible D gene is TRBD1 (7 bases). Germline CDR1 and CDR2: SNHLY and FYNNEI. V lost 5 bases and J 2 bases, leaving 23 bases between the germline ends. The CDR3 totals 18 residues. The CDR3 DNA reads as TGTGCCAGCAGTCACCCCCTGACAGGGAGGAACTTCACAGATACGCAGTATTTT. Encoded protein: CASSHPLTGRNFTDTQYF.

This chain uses TRBV27 with TRBJ2-3; the match to TRBD2 covers 8 bases. The CDR3 has 16 amino acids. Germline trimming cut 4 bases from V and 6 bases from J; bases unmatched to any gene: 12. Germline loops: CDR1 MNHEY, CDR2 SMNVEV (reference sequence). This chain's CDR3 is CASSSRREGPGDTQYF. The CDR3 DNA sequence: TGTGCCAGCAGTTCACGTCGGGAGGGCCCGGGGGATACGCAGTATTTT.

This sequence joins TRBV7-9 and TRBJ2-7; D is possibly TRBD2 (6 bases). Germline V gene data show CDR1 as SEHNR and CDR2 as FQNEAQ (reference sequence). V shed 4 bases and J shed 2 bases, with 18 bases lying between them. This CDR3 has 16 residues. The CDR3: CASSYSWGVNAYEQYF. In DNA form, the CDR3 reads TGTGCCAGCAGCTACAGCTGGGGGGTGAACGCCTACGAGCAGTACTTC.

This chain uses TRBV6-4 with TRBJ2-3, with 10 bases identical to TRBD2. Looked up from germline, CDR1 is MRHNA and CDR2 is SNTAGT. Trimming at V came to 4 bases and at J to 8 bases, leaving 9 bases not matched to a gene. CDR3 size: 15 residues. CDR3 nucleotide sequence: TGTGCCAGCAGTGTGGCTAGCGGGAGCGATGTTACGCAGTATTTT. Protein: CASSVASGSDVTQYF.

The chain employs TRBV30 and TRBJ1-2, with D maybe TRBD1 (6 bases). The CDR3 is 16 amino acids. Looked up from germline, CDR1 is GTSNPN and CDR2 is SVGIG (reference sequence). Trimming took off 0 bases at V and 4 bases at J, with 18 bases between the two ends. CDR3 sequence (DNA): TGTGCCTGGAGTGTACATCAGGGGCCCTCAGGCTATGGCTACACCTTC. Translating it yields CAWSVHQGPSGYGYTF. Full variable domain (rest looked up from reference TRBV30 and TRBJ1-2): SQTIHQWPATLVQPVGSPLSLECTVEGTSNPNLYWYRQAAGRGLQLLFYSVGIGQISSEVPQNLSASRPQDRQFILSSKKLLLSDSGFYLCAWSVHQGPSGYGYTFGSGTRLTVV.

The chain joins TRBV4-2 to TRBJ1-5; D perhaps matches TRBD1 (6 bases). Trimming cost V 0 bases and J 7 bases, with 13 bases left between them. The CDR3 covers 15 residues. Germline CDR1 is LGHNA and CDR2 is YNFKEQ. The CDR3 protein is CASSQEGGGRQPQHF. The CDR3 region has the DNA TGTGCCAGCAGCCAAGAAGGGGGGGGAAGGCAGCCCCAGCATTTT.

The rearrangement uses TRBV28 and TRBJ2-7, with TRBD1 identical over 9 bases. This CDR3 has 14 amino acids. V shed 6 bases and J 1 base; nucleotides not matched to a gene: 4. Germline V gene lookup returns CDR1 MDHEN and CDR2 SYDVKM. The CDR3 region is CASSWTGVSYEQYF. CDR3 DNA: TGTGCCAGCAGCTGGACAGGGGTGTCCTACGAGCAGTACTTC.

The genes are TRBV5-1 and TRBJ1-1; tentative D call: TRBD1 (5 bases). V was shortened by 3 bases and J by 4 bases, with 16 bases between the two germline ends. Germline CDR1 is SGHRS and CDR2 is YFSETQ. The CDR3 is 15 residues long. Here the CDR3 reads CASSSPGRGVTEAFF. In DNA, the CDR3 is TGCGCCAGCAGCTCCCCGGGGCGGGGAGTCACTGAAGCTTTCTTT.

The chain links TRBV7-9 to TRBJ2-5; possibly TRBD2 for D (6 bases). From germline, CDR1 is SEHNR and CDR2 FQNEAQ (reference sequence). The CDR3 is 13 amino acids. V lost 3 bases to trimming and J lost 4 bases, with 9 bases between them. The CDR3 sequence: CASSLGRRETQYF. DNA for the CDR3: TGTGCCAGCAGCTTGGGGAGGAGAGAGACCCAGTACTTC.

V usage is TRBV4-2 and J usage is TRBJ2-3, with 12 nucleotides matching TRBD2. The CDR3 has 17 amino acids. V gave up 4 bases and J gave up 2 bases; unmatched junction bases: 7. Germline V gene lookup returns CDR1 LGHNA and CDR2 YNFKEQ. CDR3 protein: CASSPRTSGALTDTQYF. Here the CDR3 DNA reads TGTGCCAGCAGCCCCCGGACTAGCGGGGCTCTCACAGATACGCAGTATTTT.

The V call is TRBV30, the J call TRBJ2-7; weak D call: TRBD2 (6 bases). This CDR3 has 16 residues. Trimming stripped 2 bases from V and 0 bases from J, with 17 bases between. Germline V CDR1 and CDR2: GTSNPN, SVGIG (reference sequence). The CDR3 reads CAWSWTFGGNSYEQYF. The CDR3 DNA follows: TGTGCCTGGAGTTGGACATTTGGAGGGAACTCCTACGAGCAGTACTTC.

This chain joins TRBV28 and TRBJ2-2, with TRBD1 matching 8 bases. The CDR3 spans 17 residues. V shed 4 bases, J shed 5 bases, and the junction held 12 bases outside the gene matches. The germline V gene has CDR1 MDHEN and CDR2 SYDVKM. The CDR3 protein is CASSSAGTGGGTGELFF. In nucleotides, the CDR3 is TGTGCCAGCAGTTCCGCCGGGACAGGAGGTGGGACCGGGGAGCTGTTTTTT.

This clone was detected only a few times. The V gene is TRBV5-6, the J gene TRBJ2-3, with a tentative D call TRBD2 (5 bases). CDR1 is SGHDT, CDR2 YYEEEE, per germline. The germline V and J ends were trimmed by 3 bases and 6 bases, with 17 bases remaining between them. This CDR3 is 15 amino acids long. The CDR3 is CASSSSREQPDTQYF. Written as DNA, the CDR3 is TGTGCCAGCAGCTCGAGCCGGGAACAGCCGGATACGCAGTATTTT.